Listed below are T cell receptor beta chains from one sample, sequenced in a study of T-cell reconstitution after alpha-beta-depleted transplantation in children. TCRdb reprocessed the PCR reads with MiXCR, giving one entry per CDR3 protein. The sample comprises roughly 310,000 distinct CDR3 sequences, approximately 23% of which are singletons, and about a tenth rests with the top ten. Sequenced material: PBMCs, mostly from graft donor cells, taken 180 days after TCRalphabeta/CD19-depleted stem cell transplant. The receptors stem from a male patient under 18 who had a stem cell transplant for acute lymphoblastic leukemia, so the T cells may come from the graft donor. Both conserved end residues are part of each CDR3. The D gene is left open where the match is weak. A clone size is listed for some rows: how often the clone was seen (once, few, many), or a class if it is expanded.

V gene: TRBV7-3; CDR3 length: 15; clone size: few; J gene: TRBJ2-1; D gene: -; CDR3 protein: CASSPARGVYNEQFF; CDR3 DNA: TGTGCCAGCAGCCCTGCTAGGGGGGTATACAATGAGCAGTTCTTC
V gene: TRBV20-1; CDR3 length: 13; clone size: few; J gene: TRBJ2-5; D gene: TRBD2; CDR3 protein: CSTASGTWETQYF; CDR3 DNA: TGCAGTACTGCTAGCGGGACCTGGGAGACCCAGTACTTC
V gene: TRBV10-3; CDR3 length: 15; clone size: few; J gene: TRBJ2-2; D gene: TRBD2; CDR3 protein: CAAHTSAVNTGELFF; CDR3 DNA: TGTGCCGCCCATACTAGCGCAGTTAACACCGGGGAGCTGTTTTTT
V gene: TRBV6-5; CDR3 length: 17; clone size: -; J gene: TRBJ2-7; D gene: TRBD2; CDR3 protein: CASSYSVGGLALYEQYF; CDR3 DNA: TGTGCCAGCAGTTACTCGGTTGGGGGACTAGCGCTTTACGAGCAGTACTTC
V gene: TRBV7-3; CDR3 length: 13; clone size: few; J gene: TRBJ2-4; D gene: -; CDR3 protein: CASSRLDGNIQYF; CDR3 DNA: TGTGCCAGCAGCCGACTAGATGGAAACATTCAGTACTTC
V gene: TRBV7-9; CDR3 length: 15; clone size: -; J gene: TRBJ2-1; D gene: TRBD1; CDR3 protein: CASSSATGWGNEQFF; CDR3 DNA: TGTGCCAGCAGCTCGGCGACAGGGTGGGGCAATGAGCAGTTCTTC
V gene: TRBV2; CDR3 length: 14; clone size: -; J gene: TRBJ2-1; D gene: TRBD1; CDR3 protein: CASHGQGRFNEQFF; CDR3 DNA: TGTGCCAGCCACGGACAGGGGAGGTTCAATGAGCAGTTCTTC
V gene: TRBV10-3; CDR3 length: 13; clone size: -; J gene: TRBJ1-5; D gene: -; CDR3 protein: CAISAGLNQPQHF; CDR3 DNA: TGTGCCATCAGCGCAGGGCTGAATCAGCCCCAGCATTTT
V gene: TRBV29-1; CDR3 length: 15; clone size: few; J gene: TRBJ2-6; D gene: -; CDR3 protein: CSVDFLGMGANVLTF; CDR3 DNA: TGCAGCGTTGATTTCTTAGGGATGGGGGCCAACGTCCTGACTTTC
V gene: TRBV11-2; CDR3 length: 14; clone size: -; J gene: TRBJ2-1; D gene: TRBD2; CDR3 protein: CASTLAGDYNEQFF; CDR3 DNA: TGTGCCAGCACCCTAGCGGGAGACTACAATGAGCAGTTCTTC
V gene: TRBV9; CDR3 length: 16; clone size: -; J gene: TRBJ2-1; D gene: TRBD2; CDR3 protein: CASSVELAGGYNEQFF; CDR3 DNA: TGTGCCAGCAGCGTAGAACTAGCGGGAGGGTACAATGAGCAGTTCTTC
V gene: TRBV7-3; CDR3 length: 17; clone size: few; J gene: TRBJ2-1; D gene: TRBD1; CDR3 protein: CASSSFRAGTGYNEQFF; CDR3 DNA: TGTGCCAGCAGCTCATTTCGGGCCGGGACAGGTTACAATGAGCAGTTCTTC
V gene: TRBV12-3/TRBV12-4; CDR3 length: 11; clone size: few; J gene: TRBJ1-1; D gene: -; CDR3 protein: CASSARGGAFF; CDR3 DNA: TGTGCCAGCAGTGCAAGGGGGGGGGCTTTCTTT
V gene: TRBV29-1; CDR3 length: 12; clone size: -; J gene: TRBJ1-1; D gene: TRBD1; CDR3 protein: CSGGQGDIEAFF; CDR3 DNA: TGCAGCGGCGGACAGGGGGATATAGAAGCTTTCTTT
V gene: TRBV15; CDR3 length: 16; clone size: few; J gene: TRBJ2-7; D gene: -; CDR3 protein: CATSREGWGLAYEQYF; CDR3 DNA: TGTGCCACCAGCAGAGAGGGTTGGGGTCTAGCTTACGAGCAGTACTTC
V gene: TRBV5-4; CDR3 length: 17; clone size: few; J gene: TRBJ2-5; D gene: TRBD2; CDR3 protein: CASSRGTSGMYQETQYF; CDR3 DNA: TGTGCCAGCAGCCGAGGGACTAGCGGAATGTACCAAGAGACCCAGTACTTC
V gene: TRBV3-1; CDR3 length: 13; clone size: -; J gene: TRBJ1-5; D gene: -; CDR3 protein: CASSQVVNQPQHF; CDR3 DNA: TGTGCCAGCAGCCAAGTAGTCAATCAGCCCCAGCATTTT
V gene: TRBV20-1; CDR3 length: 15; clone size: few; J gene: TRBJ1-6; D gene: -; CDR3 protein: CSARRESAKHSPLHF; CDR3 DNA: TGCAGTGCCAGAAGGGAGTCAGCAAAGCATTCACCCCTCCACTTT
V gene: TRBV27; CDR3 length: 13; clone size: -; J gene: TRBJ1-2; D gene: -; CDR3 protein: CASRGRRNYGYTF; CDR3 DNA: TGTGCCAGCAGAGGGAGGAGGAACTATGGCTACACCTTC
V gene: TRBV11-2; CDR3 length: 15; clone size: once; J gene: TRBJ2-7; D gene: TRBD2; CDR3 protein: CASSLEAGRPYEQYF; CDR3 DNA: TGTGCCAGCAGCTTAGAAGCGGGGAGACCCTACGAGCAGTACTTC
V gene: TRBV12-3/TRBV12-4; CDR3 length: 13; clone size: -; J gene: TRBJ1-3; D gene: -; CDR3 protein: CASSLLGGNTIYF; CDR3 DNA: TGTGCCAGCAGTTTATTAGGTGGAAACACCATATATTTT
V gene: TRBV5-1; CDR3 length: 15; clone size: -; J gene: TRBJ1-2; D gene: TRBD1; CDR3 protein: CASSLVQGASYGYTF; CDR3 DNA: TGCGCCAGCAGCTTGGTTCAGGGGGCCAGCTATGGCTACACCTTC
V gene: TRBV7-3; CDR3 length: 17; clone size: -; J gene: TRBJ2-3; D gene: TRBD2; CDR3 protein: CASTLPPSGRAINTQYF; CDR3 DNA: TGTGCCAGCACCCTCCCACCTAGCGGGAGAGCCATTAATACGCAGTATTTT
V gene: TRBV5-1; CDR3 length: 16; clone size: few; J gene: TRBJ2-2; D gene: -; CDR3 protein: CASSLRTALNTGELFF; CDR3 DNA: TGCGCCAGCAGCTTAAGGACAGCGTTGAACACCGGGGAGCTGTTTTTT
V gene: TRBV20-1; CDR3 length: 17; clone size: -; J gene: TRBJ2-7; D gene: -; CDR3 protein: CSAREAERAVSSYEQYF; CDR3 DNA: TGCAGTGCTAGAGAGGCCGAGCGAGCGGTGAGCTCCTACGAGCAGTACTTC
V gene: TRBV12-3/TRBV12-4; CDR3 length: 14; clone size: -; J gene: TRBJ1-2; D gene: -; CDR3 protein: CASTVGIFNYGYTF; CDR3 DNA: TGTGCCAGCACCGTGGGGATTTTTAACTATGGCTACACCTTC
V gene: TRBV24-1; CDR3 length: 14; clone size: -; J gene: TRBJ1-5; D gene: -; CDR3 protein: CATSDGGRDQPQHF; CDR3 DNA: TGTGCCACCAGTGACGGTGGACGGGATCAGCCCCAGCATTTT
V gene: TRBV12-5; CDR3 length: 17; clone size: -; J gene: TRBJ2-7; D gene: -; CDR3 protein: CASGLGYGSASSYEQYF; CDR3 DNA: TGTGCTAGTGGTTTGGGATATGGTAGCGCGAGCTCCTACGAGCAGTACTTC
V gene: TRBV10-3; CDR3 length: 15; clone size: few; J gene: TRBJ1-4; D gene: -; CDR3 protein: CAISHTGTRDEKLFF; CDR3 DNA: TGTGCCATCAGTCACACCGGGACAAGAGATGAAAAACTGTTTTTT
V gene: TRBV7-8; CDR3 length: 12; clone size: -; J gene: TRBJ2-7; D gene: -; CDR3 protein: CASSPPPYEQYF; CDR3 DNA: TGTGCCAGCAGCCCCCCGCCCTACGAGCAGTACTTC
V gene: TRBV20-1; CDR3 length: 15; clone size: -; J gene: TRBJ1-5; D gene: TRBD1; CDR3 protein: CCARDGGQGHQPQHF; CDR3 DNA: TGCTGTGCTAGAGATGGGGGACAGGGGCATCAGCCCCAGCATTTT
V gene: TRBV5-1; CDR3 length: 16; clone size: -; J gene: TRBJ2-7; D gene: TRBD2; CDR3 protein: CASSLDGLAEPYEQYF; CDR3 DNA: TGCGCCAGCAGCTTGGACGGCCTAGCGGAGCCCTACGAGCAGTACTTC
V gene: TRBV7-8; CDR3 length: 14; clone size: few; J gene: TRBJ1-1; D gene: TRBD1; CDR3 protein: CASSFTGVNTEAFF; CDR3 DNA: TGTGCCAGCAGCTTTACAGGGGTGAACACTGAAGCTTTCTTT
V gene: TRBV10-3; CDR3 length: 15; clone size: few; J gene: TRBJ2-2; D gene: -; CDR3 protein: CAIRKEAGYTGELFF; CDR3 DNA: TGTGCCATCAGGAAGGAGGCGGGATACACCGGGGAGCTGTTTTTT
V gene: TRBV11-2; CDR3 length: 18; clone size: few; J gene: TRBJ2-3; D gene: TRBD2; CDR3 protein: CASSYPRTSGGSTDTQYF; CDR3 DNA: TGTGCCAGCAGCTACCCCCGGACTAGCGGAGGGAGCACAGATACGCAGTATTTT
V gene: TRBV4-1; CDR3 length: 17; clone size: -; J gene: TRBJ2-1; D gene: TRBD2; CDR3 protein: CASSQDGLAGEGNEQFF; CDR3 DNA: TGCGCCAGCAGCCAAGATGGACTAGCGGGAGAGGGGAATGAGCAGTTCTTC
V gene: TRBV5-1; CDR3 length: 11; clone size: few; J gene: TRBJ2-5; D gene: -; CDR3 protein: CASGVQETQYF; CDR3 DNA: TGCGCCAGCGGGGTTCAAGAGACCCAGTACTTC
V gene: TRBV5-1; CDR3 length: 14; clone size: -; J gene: TRBJ1-6; D gene: TRBD1; CDR3 protein: CASSLGTGYSPLHF; CDR3 DNA: TGCGCCAGCAGCTTGGGGACAGGGTATTCACCCCTCCACTTT
V gene: TRBV20-1; CDR3 length: 16; clone size: few; J gene: TRBJ2-5; D gene: TRBD2; CDR3 protein: CSARFHKAGWQETQYF; CDR3 DNA: TGCAGTGCTAGATTCCACAAAGCGGGGTGGCAAGAGACCCAGTACTTC
V gene: TRBV11-2; CDR3 length: 14; clone size: few; J gene: TRBJ2-1; D gene: -; CDR3 protein: CASEREFPYNEQFF; CDR3 DNA: TGTGCCAGCGAACGGGAGTTCCCCTACAATGAGCAGTTCTTC